The clone carrying this TCR beta chain was detected many times. The antigen remains undetermined. These data originate in a study of T-cell reconstitution after alpha-beta-depleted transplantation in children. Study-wide results and limits: Expanded graft clones numbering several hundred reportedly gave rise to alpha-beta T cells about two months after transplant.

For TCRbeta, the library was prepared with unique molecular identifiers. TCRdb passed the PCR reads through MiXCR, listing each CDR3 protein once. In the table there are fewer than 150,000 distinct CDR3 sequences, 9.5% to 10% of which are singletons. The receptor was derived from a girl less than two years old who had a stem cell transplant for combined immunodeficiency, so the T cells may come from the graft donor. Sequencing was performed on PBMCs, mostly from graft donor cells, taken 180 days after TCRalphabeta/CD19-depleted stem cell transplant.

The CDR3 DNA sequence: TGCGCCAGCAGCACCACAGAGGGTTTTTACAATGAGCAGTTCTTC. Translating gives CASSTTEGFYNEQFF. This chain links TRBV5-1 with TRBJ2-1; perhaps TRBD2 as D (5 bases). CDR3 length: 15 residues. Trimming cost V 4 bases and J 4 bases, with 15 bases left between them. CDR1 SGHRS and CDR2 YFSETQ come from the germline V gene. Full variable domain (rest looked up from reference TRBV5-1 and TRBJ2-1): KAGVTQTPRYLIKTRGQQVTLSCSPISGHRSVSWYQQTPGQGLQFLFEYFSETQRNKGNFPGRFSGRQFSNSRSEMNVSTLELGDSALYLCASSTTEGFYNEQFFGPGTRLTVL.